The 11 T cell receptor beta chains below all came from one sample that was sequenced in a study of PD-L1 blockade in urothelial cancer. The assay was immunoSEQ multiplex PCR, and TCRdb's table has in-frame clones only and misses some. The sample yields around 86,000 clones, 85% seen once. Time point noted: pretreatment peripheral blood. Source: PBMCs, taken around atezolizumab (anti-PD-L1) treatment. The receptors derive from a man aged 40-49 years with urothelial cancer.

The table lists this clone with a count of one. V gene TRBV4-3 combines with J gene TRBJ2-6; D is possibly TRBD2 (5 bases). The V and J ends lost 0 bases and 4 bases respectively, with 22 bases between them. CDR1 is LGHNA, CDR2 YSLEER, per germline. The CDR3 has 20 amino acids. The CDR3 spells CASSQDLRSGTSPGANVLTF. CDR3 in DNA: TGCGCCAGCAGCCAAGATCTACGGTCGGGAACCTCCCCGGGGGCCAACGTCCTGACTTTC.

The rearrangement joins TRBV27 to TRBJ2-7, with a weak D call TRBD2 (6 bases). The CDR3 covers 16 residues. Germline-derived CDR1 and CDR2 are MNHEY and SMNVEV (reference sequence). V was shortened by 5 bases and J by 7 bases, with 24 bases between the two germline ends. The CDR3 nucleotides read TGTGCCAGCAGTCCCAATGGACTCCTGGTAGGGAGGGAGCAGTACTTC. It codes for CASSPNGLLVGREQYF.

The CDR3 sequence is CASSPSNDLEQFF. The CDR3, as DNA: TGTGCCAGCAGCCCATCGAATGACTTGGAGCAGTTCTTC. The chain couples TRBV4-2 to TRBJ2-1; the D is unclear. CDR1 and CDR2 from the germline V gene are LGHNA and YNFKEQ. The CDR3 has 13 amino acids. V gave up 4 bases and J gave up 10 bases, with 14 bases separating them.

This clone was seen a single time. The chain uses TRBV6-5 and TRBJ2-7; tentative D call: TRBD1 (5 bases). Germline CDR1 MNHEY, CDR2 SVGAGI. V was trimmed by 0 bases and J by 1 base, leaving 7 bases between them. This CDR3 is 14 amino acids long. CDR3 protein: CASSYSDRSYEQYF. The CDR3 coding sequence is TGTGCCAGCAGTTACTCAGACAGATCCTACGAGCAGTACTTC.

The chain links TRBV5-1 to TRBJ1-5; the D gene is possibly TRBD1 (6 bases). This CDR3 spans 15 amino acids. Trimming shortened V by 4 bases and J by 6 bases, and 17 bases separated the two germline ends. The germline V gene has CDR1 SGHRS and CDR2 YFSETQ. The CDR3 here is CASSLEGGGLQPQHF. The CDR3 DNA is TGCGCCAGCAGCCTTGAGGGAGGGGGTCTTCAGCCCCAGCATTTT.

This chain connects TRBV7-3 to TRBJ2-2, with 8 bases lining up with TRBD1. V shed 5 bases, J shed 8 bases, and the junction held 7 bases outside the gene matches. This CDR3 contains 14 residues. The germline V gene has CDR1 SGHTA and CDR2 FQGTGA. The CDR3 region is CASSAPGGSGELFF. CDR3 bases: TGTGCCAGCAGCGCTCCAGGGGGCAGTGGGGAGCTGTTTTTT.

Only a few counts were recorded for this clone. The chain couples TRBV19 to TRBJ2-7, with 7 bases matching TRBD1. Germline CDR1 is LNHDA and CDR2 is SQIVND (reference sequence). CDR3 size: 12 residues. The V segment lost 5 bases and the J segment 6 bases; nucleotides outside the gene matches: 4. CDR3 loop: CASSDRVGEQYF. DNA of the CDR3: TGTGCCAGTAGTGACAGGGTCGGCGAGCAGTACTTC. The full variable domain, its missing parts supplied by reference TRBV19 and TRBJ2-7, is DGGITQSPKYLFRKEGQNVTLSCEQNLNHDAMYWYRQDPGQGLRLIYYSQIVNDFQKGDIAEGYSVSREKKESFPLTVTSAQKNPTAFYLCASSDRVGEQYFGPGTRLTVT.

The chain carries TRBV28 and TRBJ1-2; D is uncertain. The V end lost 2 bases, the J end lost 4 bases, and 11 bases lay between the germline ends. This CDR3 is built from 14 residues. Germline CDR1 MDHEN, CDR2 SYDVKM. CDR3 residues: CASSLSTATYGYTF. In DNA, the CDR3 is TGTGCCAGCAGTTTAAGCACAGCTACCTATGGCTACACCTTC.

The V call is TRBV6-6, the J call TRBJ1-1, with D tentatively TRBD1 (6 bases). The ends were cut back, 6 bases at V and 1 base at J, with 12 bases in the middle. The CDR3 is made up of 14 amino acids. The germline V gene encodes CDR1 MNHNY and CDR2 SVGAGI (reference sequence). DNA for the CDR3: TGTGCCAGCAGACAGGGAGGGGGGAACACTGAAGCTTTCTTT. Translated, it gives CASRQGGGNTEAFF.

Written as DNA, the CDR3 is TGTGCCAGCAGTTATAGCGGGAGTAGATCAGATACGCAGTATTTT. It is translated as CASSYSGSRSDTQYF. The V and J genes are TRBV28 and TRBJ2-3, with 9 positions matching TRBD2. The CDR3 is made up of 15 amino acids. V was pared by 4 bases and J by 4 bases, with 6 bases of the junction left unmatched. Germline V gene data show CDR1 as MDHEN and CDR2 as SYDVKM.

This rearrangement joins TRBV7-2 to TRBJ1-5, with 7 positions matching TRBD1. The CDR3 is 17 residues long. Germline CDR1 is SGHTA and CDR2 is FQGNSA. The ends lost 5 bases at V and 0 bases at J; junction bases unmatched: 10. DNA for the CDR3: TGTGCCAGCAGCAAACAGGGGCGCGGGAATAGCAATCAGCCCCAGCATTTT. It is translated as CASSKQGRGNSNQPQHF.